This T cell receptor beta chain is from a study of a mutant IDH1 vaccine in newly diagnosed glioma. Looking at the study overall: Patients arrived already treated with radiotherapy, temozolomide, or both, most having had both.

This clone occurred a few times. The antigen remains undetermined. Study observations and caveats: Among all patients, vaccine-induced immune responses occurred in 93.3%.

Measured with immunoSEQ multiplex PCR; TCRdb has only the in-frame clones, and not every one. The sample yields 88,000 or so clones, 85% seen once. Documented time point: week 23, last vaccination. Topical imiquimod was applied with each vaccine dose, which held 300 ug of mutant IDH1 20-mer peptide. The V and J ends lost 0 bases and 2 bases respectively, with 14 bases between them. The CDR3 is 17 residues long. CDR1 is SGHDN and CDR2 is FVKESK in the germline V gene. This clonotype was obtained from a young man with glioma. Some clones in this sample may be carry-over from other donors' samples. Source: PBMCs, taken from a glioma patient whose treatment included an IDH1 peptide vaccine. This rearrangement joins TRBV14 to TRBJ2-1; D remains unclear. The CDR3 DNA reads TGTGCCAGCAGCCAAGACAGCGTTTGGGTGACCTACAATGAGCAGTTCTTC. It specifies CASSQDSVWVTYNEQFF.